These 19 T cell receptor beta chains were sequenced from one sample in a study of blood T cell repertoires in COVID-19. The repertoire was sequenced with immunoSEQ multiplex PCR; TCRdb's copy has only in-frame clones and lacks some. The table has hundreds of thousands of clones, 80% to 90% seen once; the top ten hold roughly 6.3%. Sequencing was performed on peripheral blood. Receptors were obtained from a woman in her forties or fifties with COVID-19, enrolled during active disease.

V gene TRBV7-9 combines with J gene TRBJ2-2; D call uncertain. The CDR3 sequence is 12 residues long. Germline V lookup: CDR1 SEHNR, CDR2 FQNEAQ (reference sequence). The V end was cut by 4 bases, the J end by 5 bases, with 5 bases between. The CDR3 DNA reads TGTGCCAGCAGCTCCGGGACCGGGGAGCTGTTTTTT. Encoded protein: CASSSGTGELFF.

The gene calls are TRBV7-8 and TRBJ1-3; D is unresolved. Germline V CDR1 and CDR2: SGHVS, FQNEAQ. V dropped 5 bases and J dropped 3 bases, with 20 bases sitting between them. There are 17 residues in the CDR3. CDR3 region: CASSTPGWAADGNTIYF. Here the CDR3 DNA reads TGTGCCAGCAGCACCCCAGGTTGGGCAGCCGATGGAAACACCATATATTTT.

The chain carries TRBV2 and TRBJ2-7, with D tentatively TRBD1 (6 bases). The CDR3 sequence is 14 residues long. V lost 6 bases and J lost 3, with 15 bases in between. CDR1 and CDR2 from the germline V gene are SNHLY and FYNNEI. The CDR3 bases are TGTGCCAGCAGCGTTGGACAGCTTAACTACGAGCAGTACTTC. It is translated as CASSVGQLNYEQYF.

V usage is TRBV19 and J usage is TRBJ2-6; no clear D. With 5 bases removed from V and 3 bases from J, the gap between germline ends came to 8 bases. This CDR3 region has 14 residues. Germline lookup yields CDR1 LNHDA and CDR2 SQIVND (reference sequence). CDR3 sequence (DNA): TGTGCCAGTAGTCCTTTTAGTGGGGCCAACGTCCTGACTTTC. It encodes CASSPFSGANVLTF.

Of note for this clone: This same CDR3 is encoded by further DNA sequences in the sample. This chain connects TRBV5-1 to TRBJ2-7; TRBD2 agrees at 14 bases. Germline CDR1 reads SGHRS; CDR2 reads YFSETQ. V shed 4 bases, J shed 6 bases, and the junction held 6 bases outside the gene matches. The CDR3 length is 15 residues. CDR3 sequence (DNA): TGCGCCAGCAGCCTGGGACTAGCGGGAGCCAGCGAGCAGTACTTC. It is translated as CASSLGLAGASEQYF.

This chain uses TRBV29-1 with TRBJ1-1; 7 bases are a match to TRBD1. V trimming: 1 base; J trimming: 0 bases; junction bases outside the gene matches: 5. Germline V gene lookup returns CDR1 SQVTM and CDR2 ANQGSEA. The CDR3 covers 15 residues. CDR3 coding DNA: TGCAGCGTTGAAGGACAGGGCGGAGTGAACACTGAAGCTTTCTTT. Translated, it gives CSVEGQGGVNTEAFF.

This clone was seen a handful of times. The chain joins TRBV24-1 to TRBJ2-2, with D tentatively TRBD1 (5 bases). CDR3 size: 16 residues. V was pared by 9 bases and J by 7 bases, with 23 bases between. Germline CDR1 is KGHDR and CDR2 is SFDVKD. In DNA, the CDR3 is TGTGCCACCCTGAACGAAAGGGGAAATCGCAGCGGGGAGCTGTTTTTT. It is translated as CATLNERGNRSGELFF.

The genes are TRBV9 and TRBJ2-1; 11 bases are shared with TRBD1. CDR1 and CDR2 from the germline V gene are SGDLS and YYNGEE. This CDR3 has 15 residues. V dropped 3 bases and J dropped 7; count of bases not matched to a gene: 6. In DNA, the CDR3 is TGTGCCAGCAGCGCTGGGACAGGGGGTGGGAATGAGCAGTTCTTC. Protein: CASSAGTGGGNEQFF.

This chain connects TRBV19 to TRBJ2-2, with D possibly TRBD1 on 5 matching bases. The germline V gene has CDR1 LNHDA and CDR2 SQIVND (reference sequence). The CDR3 is 15 amino acids. The ends were cut back, 7 bases at V and 2 bases at J, with 14 bases in the middle. The CDR3 spells CASTWTPPNTGELFF. The CDR3 DNA follows: TGTGCCAGTACCTGGACACCGCCAAACACCGGGGAGCTGTTTTTT. The full variable domain, rest sourced from reference TRBV19 and TRBJ2-2, is DGGITQSPKYLFRKEGQNVTLSCEQNLNHDAMYWYRQDPGQGLRLIYYSQIVNDFQKGDIAEGYSVSREKKESFPLTVTSAQKNPTAFYLCASTWTPPNTGELFFGEGSRLTVL.

The V gene is TRBV5-4, the J gene TRBJ2-7; 14 bases line up with TRBD2. CDR3 length: 17 residues. The ends lost 4 bases at V and 3 bases at J; junction bases unmatched: 9. The germline V gene encodes CDR1 SGHNT and CDR2 YYREEE (reference sequence). CDR3 nucleotide sequence: TGTGCCAGCAGCCCGGGGACTAGCGGGAGAGGGGGCTACGAGCAGTACTTC. Translated: CASSPGTSGRGGYEQYF.

CDR3 in amino acids: CASSSYRGRWLFF. The CDR3 DNA is TGTGCCAGCAGCTCGTACAGGGGGCGATGGCTGTTTTTT. The chain employs TRBV9 and TRBJ2-2; 9 positions agree with TRBD1. The CDR3 covers 13 residues. Germline trimming cut 4 bases from V and 13 bases from J; bases unmatched to any gene: 8. Germline V gene data show CDR1 as SGDLS and CDR2 as YYNGEE. The whole variable domain, filled in from reference TRBV9 and TRBJ2-2, reads DSGVTQTPKHLITATGQRVTLRCSPRSGDLSVYWYQQSLDQGLQFLIQYYNGEERAKGNILERFSAQQFPDLHSELNLSSLELGDSALYFCASSSYRGRWLFFGEGSRLTVL.

The J gene is TRBJ2-7, the V gene TRBV27; D is possibly TRBD1 (7 bases). V was clipped by 5 bases and J by 1 base, with 15 bases between them. The CDR3 loop spans 15 amino acids. Germline V gene data show CDR1 as MNHEY and CDR2 as SMNVEV (reference sequence). CDR3 nucleotides: TGTGCCAGCAGTCCTCGCAGGGGGGTTTCCTACGAGCAGTACTTC. Protein: CASSPRRGVSYEQYF.

The rearrangement joins TRBV27 to TRBJ2-5, with 12 bases fitting TRBD1. J lost 5 bases, V lost 1 base, and 5 bases had no gene match. The germline gives CDR1 MNHEY, CDR2 SMNVEV (reference sequence). The CDR3 sequence is 16 residues long. DNA for the CDR3: TGTGCCAGCAGTTTATACGGGACAGGGGGCCGGGAGACCCAGTACTTC. This codes for CASSLYGTGGRETQYF.

The chain uses TRBV11-2 and TRBJ2-2, with 10 bases matching TRBD1. CDR1 and CDR2 from the germline V gene are SGHAT and FQNNGV. J lost 4 bases, V lost 5 bases, and 4 bases had no gene match. CDR3 size: 15 residues. Here the CDR3 DNA reads TGTGCCAGCAGCCCCCGGACAGGGGGCACCGGGGAGCTGTTTTTT. It yields the protein CASSPRTGGTGELFF. Variable domain in full (rest from reference TRBV11-2 and TRBJ2-2): EAGVAQSPRYKIIEKRQSVAFWCNPISGHATLYWYQQILGQGPKLLIQFQNNGVVDDSQLPKDRFSAERLKGVDSTLKIQPAKLEDSAVYLCASSPRTGGTGELFFGEGSRLTVL.

Only a few counts were recorded for this clone. The chain joins TRBV7-6 to TRBJ1-1, with a possible D match to TRBD1 (5 bases). Per germline, CDR1 SGHVS and CDR2 FNYEAQ. CDR3 length: 15 amino acids. Between the trimmed V and J ends, which lost 3 bases and 5 bases, there was a span of 16 bases. CDR3 nucleotides: TGTGCCAGCAGCTTTCTCATCAGTGGGGGGACTGAAGCTTTCTTT. It yields the protein CASSFLISGGTEAFF.

The V gene is TRBV11-3, the J gene TRBJ1-1, with 10 bases identical to TRBD1. This CDR3 is built from 16 residues. Germline V gene data show CDR1 as SGHNT and CDR2 as YENEEA. The J segment lost 6 bases and the V segment lost 6 bases, leaving 13 bases of the junction unmatched. The CDR3 DNA sequence: TGTGCCAGCAGTACTAGGACCGGGACAGGGGCGCCTGAAGCTTTCTTT. Translated, it gives CASSTRTGTGAPEAFF. The full variable domain, with the rest looked up from reference TRBV11-3 and TRBJ1-1, is EAGVVQSPRYKIIEKKQPVAFWCNPISGHNTLYWYLQNLGQGPELLIRYENEEAVDDSQLPKDRFSAERLKGVDSTLKIQPAELGDSAVYLCASSTRTGTGAPEAFFGQGTRLTVV.

The chain is built from TRBV23-1 and TRBJ1-1; D is perhaps TRBD1 (5 bases). TRBV23-1 has ORF status, its function being uncertain. The CDR3 sequence is 14 residues long. Trimming shortened V by 0 bases and J by 3 bases, and 8 bases separated the two germline ends. The chain's CDR3 is CASSQSGGDTEAFF. Written as DNA, the CDR3 is TGCGCCAGCAGTCAATCGGGAGGGGACACTGAAGCTTTCTTT.

This clone was recorded a few times. The chain uses TRBV25-1 and TRBJ2-1; no reliable D call. The V end lost 4 bases, the J end lost 10 bases, and 23 bases lay between the germline ends. Germline CDR1 is MGHDK and CDR2 is SYGVNS. This CDR3 region has 16 residues. The CDR3 protein is CASSGSNARNRPEQFF. In DNA form, the CDR3 reads TGTGCCAGCAGTGGCTCCAACGCTAGGAATCGGCCCGAGCAGTTCTTC.

The rearrangement uses TRBV18 and TRBJ2-1; 9 positions agree with TRBD1. CDR1 is KGHSH and CDR2 is LQKENI in the germline V gene. This CDR3 spans 14 amino acids. J gave up 6 bases and V 3 bases, and 3 bases lay outside the gene matches. The CDR3 DNA sequence: TGTGCCAGCTCACCCCAGGGACAGGGCAATGAGCAGTTCTTC. The encoded protein is CASSPQGQGNEQFF. The full variable domain, in which reference TRBV18 and TRBJ2-1 provide the parts outside the CDR3, is NAGVMQNPRHLVRRRGQEARLRCSPMKGHSHVYWYRQLPEEGLKFMVYLQKENIIDESGMPKERFSAEFPKEGPSILRIQQVVRGDSAAYFCASSPQGQGNEQFFGPGTRLTVL.